The clone carrying this T cell receptor (beta chain) was recorded at least ten times. The antigen is not known. CDR3 size: 17 residues. V was clipped by 3 bases and J by 2 bases; unmatched bases: 9. The data were obtained in a study of T cells after yellow fever vaccination. Broader study findings: CD4 and CD8 compartments shared a small share of clonotypes.

MiXCR, applied by TCRdb to the 5' RACE reads, yields one record per CDR3 protein. This table has around 300,000 distinct CDR3 sequences, about 4% appearing once. Specimen: PBMCs, collected 5 days after the yellow fever booster vaccination. The TCR was taken from a man aged 18 to 29 who received the YFV17D yellow fever vaccine. The chain joins TRBV12-3 or TRBV12-4 to TRBJ2-7; 11 bases are shared with TRBD2. CDR3 protein: CASSFRLAGGSPYEQYF. CDR3 DNA: TGTGCCAGCAGTTTTAGGCTAGCGGGGGGTTCGCCCTACGAGCAGTACTTC.